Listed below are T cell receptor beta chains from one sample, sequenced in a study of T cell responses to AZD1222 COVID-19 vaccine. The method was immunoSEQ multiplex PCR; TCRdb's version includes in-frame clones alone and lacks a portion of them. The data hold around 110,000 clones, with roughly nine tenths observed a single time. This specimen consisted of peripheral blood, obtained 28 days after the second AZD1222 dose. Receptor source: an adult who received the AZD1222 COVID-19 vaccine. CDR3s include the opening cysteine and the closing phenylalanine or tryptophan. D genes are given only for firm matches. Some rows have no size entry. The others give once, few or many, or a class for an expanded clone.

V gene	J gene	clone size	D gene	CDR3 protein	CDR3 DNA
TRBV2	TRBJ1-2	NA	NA	CASSGDEIYGYTF	TGTGCCAGCAGTGGGGACGAAATTTATGGCTACACCTTC
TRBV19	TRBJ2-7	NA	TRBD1	CASSLPGQGTYEQYF	TGTGCCAGTAGTCTACCGGGACAGGGGACGTACGAGCAGTACTTC
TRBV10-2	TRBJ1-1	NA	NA	CASLLARDTEAFF	TGCGCCAGCCTGCTCGCTCGGGACACTGAAGCTTTCTTT
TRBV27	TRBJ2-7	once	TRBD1	CATAKGGLPGEQYF	TGTGCCACCGCGAAAGGGGGCCTACCGGGGGAGCAGTACTTC
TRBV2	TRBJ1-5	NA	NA	CASRLFGGSNQPQHF	TGTGCCAGCAGACTGTTTGGGGGTAGCAATCAGCCCCAGCATTTT
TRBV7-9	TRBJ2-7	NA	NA	CASSLAGAGPSYEQYF	TGTGCCAGCAGCTTAGCGGGGGCAGGGCCCTCCTACGAGCAGTACTTC
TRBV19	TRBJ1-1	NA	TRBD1	CASSRTGGAEAFF	TGTGCCAGTAGTCGGACAGGAGGGGCTGAAGCTTTCTTT
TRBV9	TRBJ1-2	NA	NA	CASGSDPNYGYTF	TGTGCCAGCGGGTCGGACCCGAACTATGGCTACACCTTC
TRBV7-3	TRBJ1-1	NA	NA	CASSSQGNTEAFF	TGTGCCAGCAGCTCTCAGGGAAACACTGAAGCTTTCTTT
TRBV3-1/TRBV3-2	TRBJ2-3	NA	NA	CASSQDTGDTQYF	TGTGCCAGCAGCCAAGATACGGGGGATACGCAGTATTTT
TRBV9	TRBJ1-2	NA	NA	CASSAQTGLGDYGYTF	TGTGCCAGCAGCGCCCAAACAGGGTTGGGTGACTATGGCTACACCTTC
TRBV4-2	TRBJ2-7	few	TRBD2	CASSQAPPSGRVLYEQYF	TGTGCCAGCAGCCAAGCTCCGCCTAGCGGGAGGGTACTGTACGAGCAGTACTTC
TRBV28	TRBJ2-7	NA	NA	CASSKGPTYEQYF	TGTGCCAGCAGCAAGGGACCGACCTACGAGCAGTACTTC
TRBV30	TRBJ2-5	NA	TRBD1	CAWSRGTGDQETQYF	TGTGCCTGGAGTCGGGGGACAGGGGACCAAGAGACCCAGTACTTC
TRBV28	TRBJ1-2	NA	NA	CASSLQNYGYTF	TGTGCCAGCAGTTTACAGAACTATGGCTACACCTTC
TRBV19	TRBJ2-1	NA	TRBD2	CASTTTSGYYNEQFF	TGTGCCAGTACAACGACTAGCGGGTACTACAATGAGCAGTTCTTC
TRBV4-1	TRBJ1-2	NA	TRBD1	CASSQETGALYGYTF	TGCGCCAGCAGCCAAGAGACAGGGGCACTCTATGGCTACACCTTC
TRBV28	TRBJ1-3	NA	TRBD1	CASSPPGGISGNTIYF	TGTGCCAGCAGTCCCCCAGGGGGGATCTCTGGAAACACCATATATTTT
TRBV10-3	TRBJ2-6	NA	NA	CAISESDSGANVLTF	TGTGCCATCAGTGAGTCCGACTCTGGGGCCAACGTCCTGACTTTC
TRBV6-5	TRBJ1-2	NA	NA	CASSLRGGYALYGYTF	TGTGCCAGCAGTTTGAGGGGGGGTTACGCTCTCTATGGCTACACCTTC
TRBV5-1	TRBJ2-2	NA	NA	CASKLAVPNTGELFF	TGCGCCAGCAAGTTGGCGGTCCCGAACACCGGGGAGCTGTTTTTT
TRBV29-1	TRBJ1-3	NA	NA	CSVASLSGNTIYF	TGCAGCGTTGCATCCCTCTCTGGAAACACCATATATTTT
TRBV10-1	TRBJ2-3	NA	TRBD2	CASSETGLAIMGDTQYF	TGCGCCAGCAGTGAGACGGGACTAGCCATAATGGGAGATACGCAGTATTTT
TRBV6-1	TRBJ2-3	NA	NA	CASSEGWGGSGTDTQYF	TGTGCCAGCAGTGAAGGGTGGGGTGGAAGCGGCACAGATACGCAGTATTTT
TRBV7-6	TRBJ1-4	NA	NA	CASSVTGLANEKLFF	TGTGCCAGCAGCGTAACAGGGCTGGCTAATGAAAAACTGTTTTTT
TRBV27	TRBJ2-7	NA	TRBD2	CASKGTTRDVYEQYF	TGTGCCAGCAAGGGGACTACCCGGGATGTCTACGAGCAGTACTTC
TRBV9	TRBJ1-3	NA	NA	CASSAGTFSGNTIYF	TGTGCCAGCAGCGCCGGGACATTCTCTGGAAACACCATATATTTT
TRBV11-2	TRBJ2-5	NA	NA	CASSFREAGQETQYF	TGTGCCAGCAGCTTCAGGGAGGCGGGGCAAGAGACCCAGTACTTC
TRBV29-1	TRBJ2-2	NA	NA	CSVSFRATGELFF	TGCAGCGTCTCCTTCCGCGCGACCGGGGAGCTGTTTTTT
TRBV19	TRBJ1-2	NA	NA	CASSIGGRGGGYTF	TGTGCCAGTAGTATCGGCGGCAGGGGCGGCGGCTACACCTTC
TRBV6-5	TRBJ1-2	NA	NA	CASSYSQGSYGYTF	TGTGCCAGCAGTTACTCACAGGGATCCTATGGCTACACCTTC
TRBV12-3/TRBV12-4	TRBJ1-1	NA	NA	CASSSRLEAFF	TGTGCCAGCAGTTCCCGACTTGAAGCTTTCTTT
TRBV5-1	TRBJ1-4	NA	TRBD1	CASRIQGGNEKLFF	TGCGCCAGCAGGATCCAGGGGGGAAATGAAAAACTGTTTTTT
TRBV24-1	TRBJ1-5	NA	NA	CATSDPGSSNQPQHF	TGTGCCACCAGTGATCCGGGTAGTAGCAATCAGCCCCAGCATTTT
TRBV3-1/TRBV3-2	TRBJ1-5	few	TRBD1	CASSQVGTGDPNQPQHF	TGTGCCAGCAGCCAAGTCGGGACAGGGGACCCCAATCAGCCCCAGCATTTT
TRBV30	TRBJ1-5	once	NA	CAWSLPAATGQPQHF	TGTGCCTGGAGTCTGCCGGCCGCGACGGGTCAGCCCCAGCATTTT
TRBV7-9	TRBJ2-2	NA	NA	CASRGGRFAGGELFF	TGTGCCAGCAGGGGTGGCCGGTTCGCGGGCGGGGAGCTGTTTTTT
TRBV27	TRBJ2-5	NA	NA	CASSFKHDETQYF	TGTGCCAGCAGTTTCAAGCACGACGAGACCCAGTACTTC
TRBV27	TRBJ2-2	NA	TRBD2	CASSTRLAGDTGELFF	TGTGCCAGCAGTACCCGACTAGCGGGCGACACCGGGGAGCTGTTTTTT
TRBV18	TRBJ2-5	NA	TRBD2	CASSPLSGREETQYF	TGTGCCAGCTCACCACTGAGCGGGAGAGAAGAGACCCAGTACTTC
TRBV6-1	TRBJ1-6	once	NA	CASSDLGPNSPLHF	TGTGCCAGCAGTGATCTGGGCCCGAATTCACCCCTCCACTTT
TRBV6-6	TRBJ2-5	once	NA	CASSQTHGTLQAETQYF	TGTGCCAGCAGTCAAACTCACGGGACACTCCAGGCGGAGACCCAGTACTTC
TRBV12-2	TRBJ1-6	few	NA	CASRLGLLGALHF	TGTGCAAGTCGCTTAGGCCTCTTGGGGGCATTACACTTT
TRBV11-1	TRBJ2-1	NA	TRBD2	CASSLALAGGPNEQFF	TGTGCCAGCAGCTTAGCCCTAGCGGGAGGGCCTAATGAGCAGTTCTTC
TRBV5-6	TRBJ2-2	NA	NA	CASSLNTGRWELFF	TGTGCCAGCAGCCTAAATACAGGGCGGTGGGAGCTGTTTTTT
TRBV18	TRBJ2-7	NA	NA	CASSRDAYEQYF	TGTGCCAGCTCCCGTGATGCCTACGAGCAGTACTTC
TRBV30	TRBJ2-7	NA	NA	CAWSQGGSYEQYF	TGTGCCTGGAGCCAGGGTGGATCCTACGAGCAGTACTTC